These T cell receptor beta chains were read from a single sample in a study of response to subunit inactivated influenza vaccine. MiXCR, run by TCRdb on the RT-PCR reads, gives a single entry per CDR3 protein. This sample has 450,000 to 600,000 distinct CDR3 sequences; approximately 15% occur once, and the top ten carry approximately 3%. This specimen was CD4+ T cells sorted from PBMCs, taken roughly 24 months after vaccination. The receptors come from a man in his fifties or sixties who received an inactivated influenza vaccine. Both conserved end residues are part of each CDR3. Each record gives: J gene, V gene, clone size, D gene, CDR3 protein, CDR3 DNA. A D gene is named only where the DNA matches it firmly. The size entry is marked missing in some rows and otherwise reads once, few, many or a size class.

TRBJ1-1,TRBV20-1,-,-,CSASKDRMNTEAFF,TGCAGTGCTAGTAAAGACAGGATGAACACTGAAGCTTTCTTT
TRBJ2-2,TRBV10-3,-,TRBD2,CAISERGVLSGRTLNTGELFF,TGTGCCATCAGTGAGAGGGGGGTGTTGAGCGGGAGGACACTAAACACCGGGGAGCTGTTTTTT
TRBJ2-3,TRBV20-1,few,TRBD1,CSARGRGFTDTQYF,TGCAGTGCAAGAGGCAGGGGGTTCACAGATACGCAGTATTTT
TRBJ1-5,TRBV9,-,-,CASSVDAQGTTQHF,TGTGCCAGCAGCGTAGACGCCCAGGGTACGACCCAGCATTTT
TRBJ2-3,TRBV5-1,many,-,CASSLGITDTQYF,TGTGCCAGCAGCTTGGGTATAACAGATACGCAGTATTTT
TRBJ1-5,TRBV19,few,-,CASSIEGAPPQHF,TGTGCCAGTAGTATAGAAGGTGCTCCGCCCCAGCATTTT
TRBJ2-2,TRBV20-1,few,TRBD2,CSARPGTSGRTGELFF,TGCAGTGCTAGACCAGGGACTAGCGGAAGAACCGGGGAGCTGTTTTTT
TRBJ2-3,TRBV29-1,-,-,CSVQGRDGRLADTQYF,TGCAGCGTACAGGGAAGGGACGGGAGGTTGGCAGATACGCAGTATTTT
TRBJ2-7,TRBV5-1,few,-,CASSLDPESYERYF,TGCGCCAGCAGCTTGGACCCCGAATCCTACGAGCGGTACTTC
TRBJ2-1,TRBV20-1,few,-,CSATWAGPTNEQFF,TGCAGTGCGACCTGGGCGGGGCCTACCAATGAGCAGTTCTTC
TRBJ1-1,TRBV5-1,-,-,CASSHGQPPEAFF,TGCGCCAGCAGCCACGGACAGCCCCCTGAAGCTTTCTTT
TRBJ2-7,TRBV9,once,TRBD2,CASSVASGRGYEQYF,TGTGCCAGCAGCGTGGCTAGCGGGAGGGGTTACGAGCAGTACTTC
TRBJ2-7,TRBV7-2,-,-,CASSLGPPYEQYF,TGTGCCAGCAGCTTGGGACCGCCCTACGAGCAGTACTTC
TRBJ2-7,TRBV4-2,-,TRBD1,CASSQAGTGAYEQYF,TGTGCCAGCAGCCAAGCCGGGACAGGAGCTTACGAGCAGTACTTC
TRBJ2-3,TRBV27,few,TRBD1,CASMPLRQGRDLDGTDTQYF,TGTGCCAGCATGCCTCTGAGACAGGGACGAGATTTGGACGGCACAGATACGCAGTATTTT
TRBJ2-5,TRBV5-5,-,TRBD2,CASSLAAGGMETQYF,TGTGCCAGCAGCTTGGCAGCGGGGGGGATGGAGACCCAGTACTTC
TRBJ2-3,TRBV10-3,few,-,CAITSTDTQYF,TGTGCCATCACTAGCACAGATACGCAGTATTTT
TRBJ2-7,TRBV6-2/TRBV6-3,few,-,CASSYSGRSLYEQYF,TGTGCCAGCAGTTACTCGGGGCGGAGCCTCTACGAGCAGTACTTC
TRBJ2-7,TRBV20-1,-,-,CSASGLQTGYEQYF,TGCAGTGCTAGTGGGCTACAAACAGGGTACGAGCAGTACTTC
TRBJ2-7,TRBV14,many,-,CASSQVSGSEQYF,TGTGCCAGCAGCCAAGTGTCAGGATCCGAGCAGTACTTC
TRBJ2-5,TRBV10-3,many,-,CAISDGIQETQYF,TGTGCCATCAGTGACGGGATCCAAGAGACCCAGTACTTC
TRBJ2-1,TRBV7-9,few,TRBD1,CASSTQGSGEQFF,TGTGCCAGCAGTACACAGGGGTCCGGTGAGCAGTTCTTC
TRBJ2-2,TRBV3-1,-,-,CASSPMRDRELFF,TGTGCCAGCAGCCCAATGCGGGACAGGGAGCTGTTTTTT
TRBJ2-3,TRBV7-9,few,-,CASSLGGRTYTDTQYF,TGTGCCAGCAGCTTAGGCGGGCGGACCTACACAGATACGCAGTATTTT
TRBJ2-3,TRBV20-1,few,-,CSATGDGTDTQYF,TGCAGTGCTACGGGGGATGGCACAGATACGCAGTATTTT
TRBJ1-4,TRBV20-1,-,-,CCARDTLQGSREKLFF,TGCTGTGCTAGAGATACCCTACAGGGAAGCAGGGAAAAACTGTTTTTT
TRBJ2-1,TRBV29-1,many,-,CSGCWLYNEQFF,TGCAGCGGCTGCTGGCTATACAATGAGCAGTTCTTC
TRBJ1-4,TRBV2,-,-,CASSPGRKLFF,TGTGCCAGCAGCCCGGGTCGAAAACTGTTTTTT
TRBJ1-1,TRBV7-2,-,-,CASSNRGARTEAFF,TGTGCCAGCAGTAATCGGGGGGCTCGGACTGAAGCTTTCTTT
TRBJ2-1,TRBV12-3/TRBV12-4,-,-,CASSFTRSGEQFF,TGTGCCAGCAGTTTCACTAGGTCGGGTGAACAGTTCTTC
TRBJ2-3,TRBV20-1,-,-,CSAFQKGTDTQYF,TGCAGTGCATTCCAAAAGGGCACAGATACGCAGTATTTT
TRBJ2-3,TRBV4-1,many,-,CASSQVATRTDTQYF,TGCGCCAGCAGCCAAGTAGCTACCCGCACAGATACGCAGTATTTT
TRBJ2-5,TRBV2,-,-,CASSGNSRRETQYF,TGTGCCAGCAGTGGAAACAGCCGGCGGGAGACCCAGTACTTC
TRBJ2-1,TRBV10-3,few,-,CAISAVSDEQFF,TGTGCCATCAGTGCCGTCTCGGATGAGCAGTTCTTC
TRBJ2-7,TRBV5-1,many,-,CASSWGDKNEQYF,TGCGCCAGCAGCTGGGGAGATAAAAACGAGCAGTACTTC
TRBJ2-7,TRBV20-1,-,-,CSARGHRWGRSYEQYF,TGCAGTGCTAGAGGGCACCGTTGGGGGCGTTCCTACGAGCAGTACTTC
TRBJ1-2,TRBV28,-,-,CASSSGYYGYTF,TGTGCCAGCAGTTCGGGATACTATGGCTACACCTTC
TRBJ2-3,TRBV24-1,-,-,CATSDSRLTDTQYF,TGTGCCACCAGTGACTCAAGGCTGACAGATACGCAGTATTTT
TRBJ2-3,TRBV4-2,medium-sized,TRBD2,CASSQGNGGRLADTQYF,TGTGCCAGCAGCCAAGGGAACGGCGGGAGACTGGCAGATACGCAGTATTTT
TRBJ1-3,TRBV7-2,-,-,CASSQMANTGNTIYF,TGTGCCAGCAGCCAAATGGCTAATACCGGAAACACCATATATTTT
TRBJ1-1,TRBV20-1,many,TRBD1,CSARDGTGGYITEAFF,TGCAGTGCTAGAGACGGGACAGGGGGTTATATCACTGAAGCTTTCTTT
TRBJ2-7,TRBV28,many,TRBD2,CASSMSPWTSGSYEQYF,TGTGCCAGCAGTATGAGCCCCTGGACTAGCGGCTCCTACGAGCAGTACTTC
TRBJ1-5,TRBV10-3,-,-,CAISGSGDQPQHF,TGTGCCATCAGTGGGTCTGGGGATCAGCCCCAGCATTTT
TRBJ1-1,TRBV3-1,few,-,CASSRTPLTEAFF,TGTGCCAGCAGCCGGACACCGTTAACTGAAGCTTTCTTT
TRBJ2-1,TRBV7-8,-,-,CASSPRGHKGNEQFF,TGTGCCAGCAGCCCGAGGGGACATAAGGGAAATGAGCAGTTCTTC
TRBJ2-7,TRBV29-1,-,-,CSVEAPSSYEQYF,TGCAGCGTTGAAGCGCCGAGCTCCTACGAGCAGTACTTC
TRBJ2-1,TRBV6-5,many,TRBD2,CASSYWRGARYNEQFF,TGTGCCAGCAGTTACTGGCGGGGGGCGAGATACAATGAGCAGTTCTTC
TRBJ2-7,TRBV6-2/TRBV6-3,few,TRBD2,CASTRLAGDTYEQYF,TGTGCCAGCACTCGACTAGCGGGGGACACCTACGAGCAGTACTTC
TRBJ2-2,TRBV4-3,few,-,CASSQETTNTGELFF,TGCGCCAGCAGCCAAGAGACCACGAACACCGGGGAGCTGTTTTTT
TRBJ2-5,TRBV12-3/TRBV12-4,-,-,CASSLRQGEVSETQYF,TGTGCCAGCAGTTTAAGGCAGGGTGAGGTTAGTGAGACCCAGTACTTC
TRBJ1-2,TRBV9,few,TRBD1,CASSVEAGGYGYTF,TGTGCCAGCAGCGTAGAGGCAGGGGGCTATGGCTACACCTTC
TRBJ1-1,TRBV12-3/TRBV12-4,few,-,CASSQGVGYTEAFF,TGTGCCAGCAGTCAAGGGGTCGGATACACTGAAGCTTTCTTT
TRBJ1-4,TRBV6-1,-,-,CASSSRSVTNEKLFF,TGTGCCAGCAGCTCCCGGTCCGTAACTAATGAAAAACTGTTTTTT
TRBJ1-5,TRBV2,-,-,CASSKGDNNQPQHF,TGTGCCAGCAGCAAAGGGGACAACAATCAGCCCCAGCATTTT
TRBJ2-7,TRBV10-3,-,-,CAISTPGRGYEQYF,TGTGCCATCAGTACTCCGGGACGAGGCTACGAGCAGTACTTC